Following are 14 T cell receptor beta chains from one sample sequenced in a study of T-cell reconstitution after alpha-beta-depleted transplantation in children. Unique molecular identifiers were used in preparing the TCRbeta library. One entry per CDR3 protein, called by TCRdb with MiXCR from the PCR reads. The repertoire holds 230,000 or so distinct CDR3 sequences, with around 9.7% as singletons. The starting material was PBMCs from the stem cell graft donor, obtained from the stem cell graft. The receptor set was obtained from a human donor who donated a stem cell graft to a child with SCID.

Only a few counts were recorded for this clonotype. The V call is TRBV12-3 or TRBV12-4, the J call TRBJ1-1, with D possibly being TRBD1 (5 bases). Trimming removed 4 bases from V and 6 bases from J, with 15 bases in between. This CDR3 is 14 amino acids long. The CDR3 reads CASSWDENGAEAFF. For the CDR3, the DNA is TGTGCCAGCAGTTGGGACGAAAACGGGGCTGAAGCTTTCTTT.

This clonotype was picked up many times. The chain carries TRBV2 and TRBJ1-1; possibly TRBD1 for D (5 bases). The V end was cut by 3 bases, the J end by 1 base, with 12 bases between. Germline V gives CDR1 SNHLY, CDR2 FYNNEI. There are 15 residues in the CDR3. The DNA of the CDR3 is TGTGCCAGCAGTGAGCAAGGACACCCGAACACTGAAGCTTTCTTT. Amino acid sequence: CASSEQGHPNTEAFF.

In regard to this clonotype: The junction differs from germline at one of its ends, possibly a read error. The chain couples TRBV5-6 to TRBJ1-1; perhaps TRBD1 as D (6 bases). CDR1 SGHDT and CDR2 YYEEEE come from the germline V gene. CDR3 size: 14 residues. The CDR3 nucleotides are TGTGCCAGCAGCTTGAGGGGGGGAAAAACTGAAGCTTTCTTC. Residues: CASSLRGGKTEAFF.

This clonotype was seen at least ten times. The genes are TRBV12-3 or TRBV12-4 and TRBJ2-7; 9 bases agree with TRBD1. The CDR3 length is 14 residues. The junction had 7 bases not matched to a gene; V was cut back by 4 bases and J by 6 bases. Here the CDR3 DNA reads TGTGCCAGCAGTTCTTTAGGGACAGGGTCCGAGCAGTACTTC. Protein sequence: CASSSLGTGSEQYF.

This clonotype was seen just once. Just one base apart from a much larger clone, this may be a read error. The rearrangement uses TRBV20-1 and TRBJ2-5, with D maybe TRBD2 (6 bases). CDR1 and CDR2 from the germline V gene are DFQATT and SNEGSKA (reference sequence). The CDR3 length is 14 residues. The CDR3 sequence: CSAGDSASAQTQYF. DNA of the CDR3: TGCAGTGCTGGAGATTCGGCTAGCGCCCAGACCCAGTACTTC.

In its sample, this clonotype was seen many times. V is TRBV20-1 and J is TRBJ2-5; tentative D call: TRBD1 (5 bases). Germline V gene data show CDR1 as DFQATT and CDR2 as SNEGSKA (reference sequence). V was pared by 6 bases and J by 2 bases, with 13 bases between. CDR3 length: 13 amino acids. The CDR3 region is CSARTGGQETQYF. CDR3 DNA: TGCAGTGCCAGAACAGGTGGACAAGAGACCCAGTACTTC.

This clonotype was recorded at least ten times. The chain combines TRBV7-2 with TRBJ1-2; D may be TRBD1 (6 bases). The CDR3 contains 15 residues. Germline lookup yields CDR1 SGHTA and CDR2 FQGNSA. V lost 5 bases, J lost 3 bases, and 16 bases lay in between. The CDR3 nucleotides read TGTGCCAGCAGCCGAACCTGGGACACCGACTATGGCTACACCTTC. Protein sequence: CASSRTWDTDYGYTF.

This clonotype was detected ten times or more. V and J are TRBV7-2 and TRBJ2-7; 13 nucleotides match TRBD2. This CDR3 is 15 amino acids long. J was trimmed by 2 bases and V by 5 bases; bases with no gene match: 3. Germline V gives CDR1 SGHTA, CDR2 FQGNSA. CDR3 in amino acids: CASSGTSGTTYEQYF. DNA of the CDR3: TGTGCCAGCAGCGGGACTAGCGGGACGACCTACGAGCAGTACTTC.

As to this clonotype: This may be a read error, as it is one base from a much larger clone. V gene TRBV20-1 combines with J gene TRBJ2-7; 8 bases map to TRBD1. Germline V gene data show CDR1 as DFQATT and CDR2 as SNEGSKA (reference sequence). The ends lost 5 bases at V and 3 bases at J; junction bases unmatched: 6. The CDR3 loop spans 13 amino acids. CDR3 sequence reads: CSACWTGHYEQYF. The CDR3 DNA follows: TGCAGTGCTTGTTGGACAGGGCACTACGAGCAGTACTTC.

The CDR3 DNA reads as TGCGCCAGCAGAACCGGGACACGATCTAACTATGGCTACACCTTC. It is translated as CASRTGTRSNYGYTF. V usage is TRBV5-1 and J usage is TRBJ1-2, with TRBD1 as a possible D gene (6 bases). The germline V gene has CDR1 SGHRS and CDR2 YFSETQ. The CDR3 contains 15 residues. Trimming removed 5 bases from V and 0 bases from J, with 14 bases in between. The full variable domain, with the rest looked up from reference TRBV5-1 and TRBJ1-2, is KAGVTQTPRYLIKTRGQQVTLSCSPISGHRSVSWYQQTPGQGLQFLFEYFSETQRNKGNFPGRFSGRQFSNSRSEMNVSTLELGDSALYLCASRTGTRSNYGYTFGSGTRLTVV.

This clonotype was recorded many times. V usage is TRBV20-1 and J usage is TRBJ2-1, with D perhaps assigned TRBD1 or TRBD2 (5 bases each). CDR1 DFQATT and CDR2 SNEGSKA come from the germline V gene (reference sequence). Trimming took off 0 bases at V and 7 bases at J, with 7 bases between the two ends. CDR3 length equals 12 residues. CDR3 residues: CSAREGDNEQFF. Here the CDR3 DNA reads TGCAGTGCTAGAGAGGGGGATAATGAGCAGTTCTTC.

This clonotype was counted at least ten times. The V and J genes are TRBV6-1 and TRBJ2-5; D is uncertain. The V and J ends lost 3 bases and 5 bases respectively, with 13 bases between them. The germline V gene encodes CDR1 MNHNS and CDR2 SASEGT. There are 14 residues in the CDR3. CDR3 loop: CASSDGESVETQYF. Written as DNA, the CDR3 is TGTGCCAGCAGTGACGGTGAAAGCGTTGAGACCCAGTACTTC.

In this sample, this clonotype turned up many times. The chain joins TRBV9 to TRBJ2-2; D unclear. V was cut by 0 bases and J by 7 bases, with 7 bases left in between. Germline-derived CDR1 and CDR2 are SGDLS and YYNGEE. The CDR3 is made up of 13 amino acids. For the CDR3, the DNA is TGTGCCAGCAGCGTAGGAGGTCGCGGGGAGCTGTTTTTT. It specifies CASSVGGRGELFF.

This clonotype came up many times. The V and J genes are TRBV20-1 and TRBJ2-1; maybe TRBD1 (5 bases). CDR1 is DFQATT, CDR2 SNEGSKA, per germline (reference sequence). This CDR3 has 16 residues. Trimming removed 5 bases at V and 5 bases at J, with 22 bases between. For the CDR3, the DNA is TGCAGTGCTCCCGATCGGCGACAGTCTGTGAACAATGAGCAGTTCTTC. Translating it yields CSAPDRRQSVNNEQFF.